The next 17 T cell receptor beta chains were all read from a single sample in a study of T cell responses to AZD1222 COVID-19 vaccine. Profiled with immunoSEQ multiplex PCR; TCRdb holds only in-frame clones, not every one. The sample holds around 96,000 clones, around 84% seen once. The sample consisted of peripheral blood, taken 28 days after the second AZD1222 dose. Source of these receptors: an adult who received the AZD1222 COVID-19 vaccine.

This chain uses TRBV7-9 with TRBJ2-2, with unresolved D. V shed 5 bases and J shed 3 bases, with 13 bases lying between them. The CDR3 contains 15 residues. Germline-derived CDR1 and CDR2 are SEHNR and FQNEAQ (reference sequence). CDR3 sequence (DNA): TGTGCCAGCAGCCCTCACGACACCCACACCGGGGAGCTGTTTTTT. Amino acid sequence: CASSPHDTHTGELFF.

In DNA form, the CDR3 reads TGTGCCAGTAGGGGACGGCCGCCCAAAAACATTCAGTACTTC. This gives the protein CASRGRPPKNIQYF. This chain uses TRBV19 with TRBJ2-4; possibly TRBD1 or TRBD2 for D (5 bases each). The germline V gene has CDR1 LNHDA and CDR2 SQIVND (reference sequence). V dropped 6 bases and J dropped 2 bases, with 11 bases sitting between them. The CDR3 runs to 14 residues.

The rearrangement joins TRBV9 to TRBJ1-1; possible D gene TRBD1, 5 bases. V dropped 0 bases and J dropped 3 bases, with 12 bases sitting between them. The CDR3 extends over 15 amino acids. CDR1 SGDLS and CDR2 YYNGEE come from the germline V gene. CDR3 protein: CASSVESQGYTEAFF. CDR3 bases: TGTGCCAGCAGCGTAGAGAGCCAGGGTTACACTGAAGCTTTCTTT.

The rearrangement joins TRBV14 to TRBJ1-4; tentative D call: TRBD1 (5 bases). Germline assignment: CDR1 SGHDN and CDR2 FVKESK. This CDR3 has 14 residues. Trimming shortened V by 5 bases and J by 5 bases, and 12 bases separated the two germline ends. CDR3 DNA sequence: TGTGCCAGCAGCAGAAGGGGCGCCAATGAAAAACTGTTTTTT. As protein: CASSRRGANEKLFF.

J is TRBJ1-2 and V is TRBV18; D not resolved. Germline V gene lookup returns CDR1 KGHSH and CDR2 LQKENI. V was trimmed by 2 bases and J by 5 bases, leaving 9 bases between them. There are 13 residues in the CDR3. CDR3 amino acids: CASSPTQEYGYTF. CDR3 DNA sequence: TGTGCCAGCTCACCAACCCAGGAGTATGGCTACACCTTC.

The V call is TRBV9, the J call TRBJ2-3; 8 bases are a match to TRBD2. Trimming at V came to 3 bases and at J to 6 bases, leaving 12 bases not matched to a gene. The germline CDR1 and CDR2 sequences are SGDLS and YYNGEE. The CDR3 is made up of 16 amino acids. The chain's CDR3 is CASSAYTGLEGDTQYF. CDR3 in DNA: TGTGCCAGCAGCGCTTATACGGGACTAGAAGGTGATACGCAGTATTTT.

The chain has TRBV5-1 and TRBJ1-1, with D hard to call. Trimming took off 0 bases at V and 3 bases at J, with 12 bases between the two ends. This CDR3 has 15 amino acids. Looked up from germline, CDR1 is SGHRS and CDR2 is YFSETQ. The CDR3, as DNA: TGCGCCAGCAGCTTGGTCCCCGCAGGCTACACTGAAGCTTTCTTT. Its protein is CASSLVPAGYTEAFF.

This rearrangement joins TRBV12-5 to TRBJ2-1; 14 nucleotides match TRBD2. Trimming cost V 6 bases and J 4 bases; bases outside gene matches: 8. Germline CDR1 LGHNT, CDR2 FRNRAP. The CDR3 consists of 17 residues. The CDR3 reads CASGRGRLAGGYNEQFF. The CDR3 DNA reads TGTGCTAGTGGCCGCGGCCGACTAGCGGGAGGGTACAATGAGCAGTTCTTC.

This chain joins TRBV11-2 and TRBJ1-1; D unclear. Germline CDR1 is SGHAT and CDR2 is FQNNGV. The V end lost 8 bases, the J end lost 6 bases, and 16 bases lay between the germline ends. This CDR3 spans 13 amino acids. CDR3 protein: CASPGVRTAEAFF. In DNA, the CDR3 is TGTGCCAGCCCGGGAGTCCGAACGGCTGAAGCTTTCTTT.

J is TRBJ1-4 and V is TRBV6-6, with D unclear. CDR3 length: 15 amino acids. V was trimmed by 7 bases and J by 2 bases, leaving 14 bases between them. Germline V CDR1 and CDR2: MNHNY, SVGAGI (reference sequence). The CDR3 region has the DNA TGTGCCAGCACTTCCCGGAGCGGGACTAATGAAAAACTGTTTTTT. Translation gives CASTSRSGTNEKLFF.

This clone appeared a single time. This sequence joins TRBV11-2 and TRBJ2-3; 9 nucleotides agree with TRBD1. J lost 0 bases, V lost 7 bases, and 5 bases had no gene match. The germline V gene has CDR1 SGHAT and CDR2 FQNNGV. The CDR3 is made up of 15 amino acids. CDR3 sequence (DNA): TGTGCCAGCACCACAGGGGGCTTGAGCACAGATACGCAGTATTTT. Its protein is CASTTGGLSTDTQYF.

The rearrangement links TRBV28 to TRBJ2-1, with 11 bases identical to TRBD1. Germline loops: CDR1 MDHEN, CDR2 SYDVKM. The CDR3 sequence is 16 residues long. V lost 4 bases to trimming and J lost 3 bases; unmatched junction nucleotides: 5. CDR3 residues: CASSYTGTGGYNEQFF. The DNA for the CDR3 is TGTGCCAGCAGTTACACCGGGACAGGGGGCTACAATGAGCAGTTCTTC. Combining the CDR3 with reference TRBV28 and TRBJ2-1 gives the whole variable domain DVKVTQSSRYLVKRTGEKVFLECVQDMDHENMFWYRQDPGLGLRLIYFSYDVKMKEKGDIPEGYSVSREKKERFSLILESASTNQTSMYLCASSYTGTGGYNEQFFGPGTRLTVL.

The rearrangement joins TRBV25-1 to TRBJ2-1; weak D call: TRBD1 (5 bases). V was cut by 3 bases and J by 1 base, with 10 bases left in between. CDR3 size: 15 residues. Germline CDR1 is MGHDK and CDR2 is SYGVNS. The CDR3 loop is CASSELGVSYNEQFF. CDR3 sequence (DNA): TGTGCCAGCAGTGAGCTAGGGGTGTCCTACAATGAGCAGTTCTTC.

The chain uses TRBV10-3 and TRBJ1-1, with D possibly matching TRBD1 (6 bases). The CDR3 runs 15 residues. Germline V gene data show CDR1 as ENHRY and CDR2 as SYGVKD. Trimming stripped 5 bases from V and 5 bases from J, with 18 bases between. The CDR3 reads CAISPKQGSITEAFF. For the CDR3, the DNA is TGTGCCATCAGTCCCAAACAGGGTTCCATTACTGAAGCTTTCTTT.

This chain links TRBV7-9 with TRBJ1-5; D call uncertain. CDR1 is SEHNR, CDR2 FQNEAQ, per germline (reference sequence). The CDR3 runs to 12 residues. Trimming cost V 7 bases and J 5 bases, with 9 bases left between them. This chain's CDR3 is CASTARDQPQHF. The DNA of the CDR3 is TGTGCCAGCACCGCCCGTGATCAGCCCCAGCATTTT.

The rearrangement uses TRBV7-9 and TRBJ2-7; possibly TRBD1 for D (6 bases). Trimming shortened V by 5 bases and J by 5 bases, and 28 bases separated the two germline ends. The CDR3 sequence is 18 residues long. Looked up from germline, CDR1 is SEHNR and CDR2 is FQNEAQ (reference sequence). The CDR3 DNA reads as TGTGCCAGCAGCCTGGGACGACATTCCACAGGGAACCCGGACGAGCAGTACTTC. This encodes CASSLGRHSTGNPDEQYF.

The chain combines TRBV5-1 with TRBJ2-1; 14 nucleotides align to TRBD2. The CDR3 consists of 19 residues. CDR1 and CDR2 (germline): SGHRS, YFSETQ. Trimming removed 2 bases from V and 0 bases from J; junction bases left unmatched: 7. CDR3 nucleotide sequence: TGCGCCAGCAGCTTCGGACTAGCGGGGGGCGCCAGCTCCTACAATGAGCAGTTCTTC. Amino acid sequence: CASSFGLAGGASSYNEQFF.